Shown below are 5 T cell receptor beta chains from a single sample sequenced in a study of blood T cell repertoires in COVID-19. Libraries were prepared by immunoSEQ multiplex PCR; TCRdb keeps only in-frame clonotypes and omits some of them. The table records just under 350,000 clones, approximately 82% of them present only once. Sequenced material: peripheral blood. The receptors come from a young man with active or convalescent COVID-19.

CDR3 DNA: TGTGCCGGAACCGACTTCTTAACCGAAGCTTTCTTT. This encodes CAGTDFLTEAFF. The chain joins TRBV30 to TRBJ1-1; D is unresolved. The germline gives CDR1 GTSNPN, CDR2 SVGIG (reference sequence). CDR3 length: 12 amino acids. The V gene lost 8 bases and the J gene lost 8 bases, with 18 bases spanning the gap.

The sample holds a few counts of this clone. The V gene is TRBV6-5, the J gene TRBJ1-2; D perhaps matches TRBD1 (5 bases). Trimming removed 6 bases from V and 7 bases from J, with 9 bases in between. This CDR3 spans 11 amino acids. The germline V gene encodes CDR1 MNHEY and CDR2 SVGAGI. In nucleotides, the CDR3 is TGTGCCAGCAGAAAGGGGTTTGGCTACACCTTC. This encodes CASRKGFGYTF.

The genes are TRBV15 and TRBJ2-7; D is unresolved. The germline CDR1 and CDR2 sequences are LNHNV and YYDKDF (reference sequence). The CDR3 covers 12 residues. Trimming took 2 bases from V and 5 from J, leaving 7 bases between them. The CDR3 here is CATSRSVHEQYF. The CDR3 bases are TGTGCCACCAGCAGATCAGTCCACGAGCAGTACTTC.

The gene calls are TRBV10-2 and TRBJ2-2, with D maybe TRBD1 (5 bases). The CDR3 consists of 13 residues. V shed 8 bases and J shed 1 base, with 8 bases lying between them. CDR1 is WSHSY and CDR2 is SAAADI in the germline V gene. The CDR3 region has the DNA TGCGCCAGCGGAACAGGGAACACCGGGGAGCTGTTTTTT. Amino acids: CASGTGNTGELFF.

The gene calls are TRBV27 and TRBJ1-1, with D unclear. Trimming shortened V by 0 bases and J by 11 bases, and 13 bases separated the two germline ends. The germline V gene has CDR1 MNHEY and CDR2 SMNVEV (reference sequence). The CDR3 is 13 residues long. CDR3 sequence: CASSLSPRLVAFF. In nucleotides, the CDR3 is TGTGCCAGCAGTTTATCCCCCAGGCTGGTTGCTTTCTTT.